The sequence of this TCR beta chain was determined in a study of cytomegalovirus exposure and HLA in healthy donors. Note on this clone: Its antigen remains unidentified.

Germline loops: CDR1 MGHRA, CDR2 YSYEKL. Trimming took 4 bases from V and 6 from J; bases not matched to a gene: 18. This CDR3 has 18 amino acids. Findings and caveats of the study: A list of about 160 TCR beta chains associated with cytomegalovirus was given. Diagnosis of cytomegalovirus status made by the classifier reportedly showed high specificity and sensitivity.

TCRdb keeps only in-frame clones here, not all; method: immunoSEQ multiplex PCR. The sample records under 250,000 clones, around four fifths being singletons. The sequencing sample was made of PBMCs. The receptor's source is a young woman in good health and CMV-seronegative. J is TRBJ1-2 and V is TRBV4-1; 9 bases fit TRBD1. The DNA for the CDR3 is TGCGCCAGCAGCCGAATCCCGGGACAGGGACGAGGGCAAGATGGCTACACCTTC. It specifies CASSRIPGQGRGQDGYTF.